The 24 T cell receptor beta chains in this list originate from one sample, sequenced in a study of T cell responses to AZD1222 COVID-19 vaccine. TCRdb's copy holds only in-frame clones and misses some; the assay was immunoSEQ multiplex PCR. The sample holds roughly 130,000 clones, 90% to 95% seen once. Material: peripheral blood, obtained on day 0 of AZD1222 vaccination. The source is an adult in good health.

The CDR3 DNA reads as TGTGCCAGCAGCTTTTGGACAGGGCGCGACACTGAAGCTTTCTTT. As protein: CASSFWTGRDTEAFF. The chain couples TRBV7-9 to TRBJ1-1; 8 nucleotides agree with TRBD1. The junction had 6 bases not matched to a gene; V was cut back by 3 bases and J by 3 bases. There are 15 residues in the CDR3. Germline loops: CDR1 SEHNR, CDR2 FQNEAQ (reference sequence).

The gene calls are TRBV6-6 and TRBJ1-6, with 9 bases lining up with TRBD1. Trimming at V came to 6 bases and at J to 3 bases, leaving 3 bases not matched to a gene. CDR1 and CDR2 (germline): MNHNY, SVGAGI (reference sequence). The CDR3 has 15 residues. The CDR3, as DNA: TGTGCCAGCAGGCCGGACAGGGGCTATAATTCACCCCTCCACTTT. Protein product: CASRPDRGYNSPLHF.

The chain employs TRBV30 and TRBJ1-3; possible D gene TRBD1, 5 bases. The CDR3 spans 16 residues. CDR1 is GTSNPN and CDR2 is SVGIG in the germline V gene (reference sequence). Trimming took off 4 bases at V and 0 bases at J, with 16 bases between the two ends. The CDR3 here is CAWNFGTVSSGNTIYF. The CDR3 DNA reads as TGTGCCTGGAACTTCGGGACGGTGAGCTCTGGAAACACCATATATTTT.

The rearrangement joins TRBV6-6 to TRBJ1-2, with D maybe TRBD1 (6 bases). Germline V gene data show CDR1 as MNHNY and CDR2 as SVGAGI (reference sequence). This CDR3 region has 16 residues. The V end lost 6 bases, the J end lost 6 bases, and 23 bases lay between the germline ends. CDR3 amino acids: CASSTLSGDEGDGYTF. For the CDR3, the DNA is TGTGCCAGCAGCACGCTCTCGGGGGACGAGGGGGATGGCTACACCTTC.

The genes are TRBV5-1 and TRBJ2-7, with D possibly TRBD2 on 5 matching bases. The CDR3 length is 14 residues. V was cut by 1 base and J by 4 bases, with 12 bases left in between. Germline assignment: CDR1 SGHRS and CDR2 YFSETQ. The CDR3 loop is CASSLMPGVYEQYF. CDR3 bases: TGCGCCAGCAGCTTGATGCCCGGGGTGTACGAGCAGTACTTC.

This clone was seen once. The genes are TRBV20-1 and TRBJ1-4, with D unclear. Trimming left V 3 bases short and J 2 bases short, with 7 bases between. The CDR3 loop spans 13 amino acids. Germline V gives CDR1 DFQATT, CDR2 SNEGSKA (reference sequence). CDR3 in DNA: TGCAGTGCTAGTTCCGGGACTAATGAAAAACTGTTTTTT. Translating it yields CSASSGTNEKLFF.

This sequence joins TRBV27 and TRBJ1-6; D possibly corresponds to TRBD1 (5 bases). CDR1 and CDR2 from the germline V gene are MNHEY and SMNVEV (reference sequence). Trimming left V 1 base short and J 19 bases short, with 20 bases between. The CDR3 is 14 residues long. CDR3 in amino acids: CASSLLTGPPRWHF. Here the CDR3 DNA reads TGTGCCAGCAGTTTATTAACAGGTCCTCCACGGTGGCACTTT.

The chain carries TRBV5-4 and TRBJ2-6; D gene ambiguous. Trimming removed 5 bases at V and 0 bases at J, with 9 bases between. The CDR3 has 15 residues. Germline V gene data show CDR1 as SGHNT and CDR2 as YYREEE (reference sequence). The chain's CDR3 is CASRSDFSGANVLTF. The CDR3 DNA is TGTGCCAGCAGATCAGACTTCTCTGGGGCCAACGTCCTGACTTTC.

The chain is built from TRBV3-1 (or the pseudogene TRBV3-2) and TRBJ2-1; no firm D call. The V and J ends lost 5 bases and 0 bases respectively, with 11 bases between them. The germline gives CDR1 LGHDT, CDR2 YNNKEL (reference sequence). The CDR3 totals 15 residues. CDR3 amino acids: CASSLSLSSYNEQFF. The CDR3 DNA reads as TGTGCCAGCAGCTTAAGCCTGAGCTCCTACAATGAGCAGTTCTTC.

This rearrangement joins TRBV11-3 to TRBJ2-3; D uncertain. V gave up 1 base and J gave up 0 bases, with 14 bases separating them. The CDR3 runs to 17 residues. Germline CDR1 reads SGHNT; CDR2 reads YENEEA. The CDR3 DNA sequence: TGTGCCAGCAGCTTAGGGCCGGCTGGTTCTAGCACAGATACGCAGTATTTT. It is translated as CASSLGPAGSSTDTQYF.

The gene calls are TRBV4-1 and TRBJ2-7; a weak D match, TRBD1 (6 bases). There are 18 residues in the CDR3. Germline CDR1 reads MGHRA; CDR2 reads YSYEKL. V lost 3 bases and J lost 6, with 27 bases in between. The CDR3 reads CASSQVVQTQGTRFEQYF. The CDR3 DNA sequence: TGCGCCAGCAGCCAGGTGGTGCAGACACAGGGCACTCGATTCGAGCAGTACTTC.

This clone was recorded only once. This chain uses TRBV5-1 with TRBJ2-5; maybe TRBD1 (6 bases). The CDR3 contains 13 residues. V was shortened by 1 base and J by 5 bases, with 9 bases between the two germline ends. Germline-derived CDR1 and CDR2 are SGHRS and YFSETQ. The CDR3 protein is CASSLQGFETQYF. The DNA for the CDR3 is TGCGCCAGCAGCTTGCAGGGGTTCGAGACCCAGTACTTC.

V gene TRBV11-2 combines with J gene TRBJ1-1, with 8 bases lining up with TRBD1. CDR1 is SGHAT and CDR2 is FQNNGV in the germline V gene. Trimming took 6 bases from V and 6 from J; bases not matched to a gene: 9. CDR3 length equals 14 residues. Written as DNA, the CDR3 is TGTGCCAGCAGTCTGGACAGGGTAACCCCTGAAGCTTTCTTT. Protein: CASSLDRVTPEAFF.

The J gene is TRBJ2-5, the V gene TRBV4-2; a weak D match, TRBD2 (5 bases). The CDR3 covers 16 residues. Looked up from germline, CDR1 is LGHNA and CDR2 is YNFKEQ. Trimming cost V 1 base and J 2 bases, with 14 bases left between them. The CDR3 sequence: CASSQASTPGQETQYF. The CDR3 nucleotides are TGTGCCAGCAGCCAAGCATCTACGCCGGGACAAGAGACCCAGTACTTC.

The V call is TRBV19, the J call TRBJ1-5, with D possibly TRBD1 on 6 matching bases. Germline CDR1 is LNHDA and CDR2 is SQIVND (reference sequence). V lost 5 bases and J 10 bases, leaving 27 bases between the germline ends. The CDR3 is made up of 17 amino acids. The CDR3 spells CASSPEGVGNQRGPQHF. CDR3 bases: TGTGCCAGTAGTCCGGAGGGGGTTGGCAATCAGCGGGGCCCCCAGCATTTT.

The CDR3 reads CASSSLTGDSYEQYF. CDR3 DNA: TGTGCCAGCAGCTCGCTTACAGGAGACTCCTACGAGCAGTACTTC. The chain couples TRBV7-6 to TRBJ2-7; tentative D call: TRBD1 (5 bases). The CDR3 consists of 15 residues. Per the germline V gene, CDR1 is SGHVS and CDR2 is FNYEAQ. V gave up 4 bases and J gave up 0 bases, with 13 bases separating them.

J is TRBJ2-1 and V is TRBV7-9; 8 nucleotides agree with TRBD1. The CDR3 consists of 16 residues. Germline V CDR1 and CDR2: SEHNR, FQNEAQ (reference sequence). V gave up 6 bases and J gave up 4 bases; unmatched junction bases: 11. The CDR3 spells CASSTTRQGSYNEQFF. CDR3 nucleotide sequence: TGTGCCAGCAGTACCACCCGACAGGGGTCATACAATGAGCAGTTCTTC. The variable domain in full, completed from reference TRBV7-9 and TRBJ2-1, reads DTGVSQNPRHKITKRGQNVTFRCDPISEHNRLYWYRQTLGQGPEFLTYFQNEAQLEKSRLLSDRFSAERPKGSFSTLEIQRTEQGDSAMYLCASSTTRQGSYNEQFFGPGTRLTVL.

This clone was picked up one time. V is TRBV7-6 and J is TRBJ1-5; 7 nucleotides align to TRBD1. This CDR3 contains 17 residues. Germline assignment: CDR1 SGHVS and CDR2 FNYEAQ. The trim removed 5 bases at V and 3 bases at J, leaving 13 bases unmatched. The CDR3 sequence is CASSPQMGQTSNQPQHF. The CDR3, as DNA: TGTGCCAGCAGCCCTCAGATGGGACAGACCTCCAATCAGCCCCAGCATTTT.

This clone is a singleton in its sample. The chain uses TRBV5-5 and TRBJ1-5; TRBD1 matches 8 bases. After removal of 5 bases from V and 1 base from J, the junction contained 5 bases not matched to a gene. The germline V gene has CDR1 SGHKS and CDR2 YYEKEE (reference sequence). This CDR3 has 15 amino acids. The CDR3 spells CASSSTGGSNQPQHF. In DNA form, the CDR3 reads TGTGCCAGCAGTTCAACAGGGGGAAGCAATCAGCCCCAGCATTTT.

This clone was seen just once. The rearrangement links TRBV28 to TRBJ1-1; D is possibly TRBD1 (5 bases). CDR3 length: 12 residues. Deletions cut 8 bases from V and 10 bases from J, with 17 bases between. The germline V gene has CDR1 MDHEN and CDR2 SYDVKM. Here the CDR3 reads CASALTEGLAFF. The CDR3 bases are TGTGCCAGCGCACTGACGGAGGGGTTAGCTTTCTTT.

CDR3 sequence (DNA): TGTGCCAGCAGCGTGGACGGTCGGATGAACACTGAAGCTTTCTTT. This sequence encodes CASSVDGRMNTEAFF. J is TRBJ1-1 and V is TRBV11-1, with no clear D. This CDR3 has 15 amino acids. CDR1 is SGHAT, CDR2 FQDESV, per germline (reference sequence). Trimming stripped 5 bases from V and 0 bases from J, with 13 bases between.

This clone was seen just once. In DNA form, the CDR3 reads TGTGCCGTACGGGGCGCCGGGGGCAATCAGCCCCAGCATTTT. Translated, it gives CAVRGAGGNQPQHF. The rearrangement links TRBV10-3 to TRBJ1-5, with D possibly being TRBD1 (5 bases). Germline V gene data show CDR1 as ENHRY and CDR2 as SYGVKD. V lost 11 bases and J lost 2, with 16 bases in between. This CDR3 comprises 14 residues.

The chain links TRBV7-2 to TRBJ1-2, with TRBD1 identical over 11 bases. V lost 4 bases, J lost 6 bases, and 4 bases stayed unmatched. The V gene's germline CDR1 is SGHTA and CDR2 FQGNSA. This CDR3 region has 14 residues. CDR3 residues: CASSSDRGQDGYTF. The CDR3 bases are TGTGCCAGCAGCTCGGACAGGGGGCAGGATGGCTACACCTTC.

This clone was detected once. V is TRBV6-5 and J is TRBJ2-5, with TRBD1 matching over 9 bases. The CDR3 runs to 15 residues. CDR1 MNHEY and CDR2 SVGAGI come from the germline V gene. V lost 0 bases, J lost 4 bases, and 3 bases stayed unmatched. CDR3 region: CASSYSGTGIETQYF. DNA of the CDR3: TGTGCCAGCAGTTACTCCGGGACAGGGATAGAGACCCAGTACTTC.